This T cell receptor (beta chain) appears in the sequencing data of a study of PD-1 blockade in classical Hodgkin lymphoma. Study context: Nivolumab dosing for patients was 3 mg/kg, administered intravenously every 2 weeks.

Germline CDR1 SGHVS, CDR2 FNYEAQ. V was pared by 1 base and J by 5 bases, with 6 bases between. CDR3 size: 13 residues. Measured with immunoSEQ multiplex PCR; TCRdb has only the in-frame clones, and not every one. This sample has 7,000 or so clones, with 70% to 80% found just once. Every patient was affected by relapse after autologous stem cell transplantation, while exposure to brentuximab vedotin was not uniform. Negative magnetic selection isolated CD4+ T cells from thawed PBMCs. The source is a human donor with classical Hodgkin lymphoma. The sample consisted of CD4+ T cells from blood, taken at baseline. The rearrangement uses TRBV7-6 and TRBJ2-1; maybe TRBD1 (6 bases). CDR3 region: CASSLGGHNEQFF. In DNA form, the CDR3 reads TGTGCCAGCAGCTTAGGGGGGCACAATGAGCAGTTCTTC.